This T cell receptor (beta chain) was recorded in a study of cytomegalovirus exposure and HLA in healthy donors. Study results and limitations: Rarity held for most TCR sequences, but there were some public TCRs that occurred in many donors. Specificity of a few CMV-associated chains for CMV antigens was verified in vitro. The study flagged around 150 TCR beta chains as cytomegalovirus-associated.

Donors were drawn from the approximately 120-subject validation cohort, separate from the roughly 670-subject first cohort. Profiled with immunoSEQ multiplex PCR; TCRdb holds only in-frame clones, not every one. The data contain 100,000 to 150,000 clones, roughly 86% of them singletons. There are a few counts of this clone. Its antigen remains unknown. Sequenced sample: PBMCs. The TCR was taken from a man aged 30 to 39 in good health and CMV-seronegative.

CDR3 protein: CASSADRVPTPLHF. The CDR3 nucleotides are TGTGCCAGCAGCGCGGACAGGGTCCCGACACCCCTCCACTTT. V is TRBV7-2 and J is TRBJ1-6; TRBD1 agrees at 8 bases. In germline, CDR1 is SGHTA, CDR2 FQGNSA. The CDR3 totals 14 residues. Trimming cost V 5 bases and J 11 bases; bases outside gene matches: 8.